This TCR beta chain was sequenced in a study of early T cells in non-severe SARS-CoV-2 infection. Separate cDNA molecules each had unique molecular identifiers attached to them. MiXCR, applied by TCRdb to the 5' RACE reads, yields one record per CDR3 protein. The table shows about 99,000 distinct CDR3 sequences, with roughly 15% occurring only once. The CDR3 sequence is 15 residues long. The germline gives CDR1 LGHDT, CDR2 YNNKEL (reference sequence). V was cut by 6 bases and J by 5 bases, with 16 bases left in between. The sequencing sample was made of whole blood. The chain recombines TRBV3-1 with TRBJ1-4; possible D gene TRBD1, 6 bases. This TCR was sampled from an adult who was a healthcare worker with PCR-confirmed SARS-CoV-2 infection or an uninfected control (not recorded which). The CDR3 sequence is CASRSRTDPNEKLFF. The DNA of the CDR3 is TGTGCCAGCAGATCCCGGACAGACCCAAATGAAAAACTGTTTTTT.